This T cell receptor (beta chain) was identified in a study of Graves' ophthalmopathy and Graves' hyperthyroidism. Concerning this clonotype: Its antigen is currently unknown.

The CDR3 spans 14 residues. Trimming removed 6 bases at V and 4 bases at J, with 15 bases between. CDR1 and CDR2 from the germline V gene are SGHAT and FQDESV (reference sequence). Whole-study results and caveats: Discrimination between ophthalmopathy and stable hyperthyroidism by a 13-signature model showed nearly 90% sensitivity and 70% to 84% specificity.

The study amplified TCR beta CDR3 regions using RNA transcripts. The workflow started with a first-round RT-PCR run with HTBI primers and then moved on to a second-round multiplex PCR. Using its own MiXCR run on the multiplex PCR reads, TCRdb lists one record per CDR3 protein. In the table there are hundreds of thousands of distinct CDR3 sequences, about 38% of which are singletons. Sequences were obtained from peripheral blood. The receptor was isolated from an adult man with Graves' ophthalmopathy. V is TRBV11-1 and J is TRBJ1-2; tentatively, D is TRBD1 (6 bases). CDR3 DNA sequence: TGTGCCAGCAGTACGGACAGAGGGTTCTATGGCTACACCTTC. Its protein product is CASSTDRGFYGYTF.